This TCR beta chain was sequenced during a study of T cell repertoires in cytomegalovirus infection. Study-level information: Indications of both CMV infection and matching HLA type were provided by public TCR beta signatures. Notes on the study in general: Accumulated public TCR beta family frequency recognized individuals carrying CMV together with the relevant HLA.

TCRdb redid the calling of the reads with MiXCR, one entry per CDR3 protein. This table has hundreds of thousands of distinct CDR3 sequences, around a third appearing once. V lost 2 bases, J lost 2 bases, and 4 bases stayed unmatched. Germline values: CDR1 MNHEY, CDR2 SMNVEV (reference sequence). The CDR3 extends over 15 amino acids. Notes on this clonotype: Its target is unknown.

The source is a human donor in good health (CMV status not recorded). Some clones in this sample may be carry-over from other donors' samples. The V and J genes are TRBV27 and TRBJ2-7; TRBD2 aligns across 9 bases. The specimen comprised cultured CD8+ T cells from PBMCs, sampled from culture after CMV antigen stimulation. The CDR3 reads CASSLTAGGPYEQYV. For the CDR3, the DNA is TGTGCCAGCAGTTTAACAGCGGGGGGCCCCTACGAGCAGTACGTC.